This T cell receptor beta chain comes out of a study of Graves' ophthalmopathy and Graves' hyperthyroidism. Lactation, pregnancy, uncontrolled infections and other autoimmune diseases were all grounds for excluding patients. The authors used Ficoll-Paque density gradient centrifugation to separate PBMCs. The input was 10 ml of fresh peripheral blood. Concerning this clonotype itself: What it recognizes is unknown.

Germline V lookup: CDR1 ENHRY, CDR2 SYGVKD. CDR3 length: 13 amino acids. Trimming cost V 11 bases and J 6 bases, with 17 bases left between them. The study, taken as a whole, reports: Blood was where most expanded thyroid clonotypes above 0.001 frequency also turned up.

RNA transcripts served as template for amplifying TCR beta CDR3 sequences. First-round RT-PCR used HTBI primers; second-round multiplex PCR followed. TCRdb reprocessed the multiplex PCR reads with MiXCR, giving one entry per CDR3 protein. The sample consists of hundreds of thousands of distinct CDR3 sequences, about 44% of them appearing once. Sequenced material: peripheral blood. This receptor was obtained from an adult man with Graves' ophthalmopathy. The V call is TRBV10-3, the J call TRBJ1-5; D remains ambiguous. CDR3 protein: CAVRISEGQPQHF. The CDR3 DNA is TGTGCCGTACGAATATCGGAGGGTCAGCCCCAGCATTTT.